These 12 T cell receptor beta chains share one sample of origin, sequenced in a study of T cell changes during pregnancy in multiple sclerosis. Sequencing used immunoSEQ multiplex PCR; TCRdb keeps in-frame clones, though not all of them. This table has about 52,000 clones, roughly 92% appearing once. Material: CD4+ T cells from peripheral blood mononuclear cells, obtained in the third trimester of pregnancy. These TCRs come from a female donor with multiple sclerosis, enrolled in a pregnancy study.

The chain joins TRBV9 to TRBJ2-7; no clear D gene. CDR3 length: 13 amino acids. The V gene lost 4 bases and the J gene lost 4 bases, with 12 bases spanning the gap. The germline V gene encodes CDR1 SGDLS and CDR2 YYNGEE. CDR3 bases: TGTGCCAGCAGCCCATACCCAGATTACGAGCAGTACTTC. It yields the protein CASSPYPDYEQYF.

This chain uses TRBV5-4 with TRBJ1-2; 9 bases are shared with TRBD1. Germline V gene sequence: CDR1 SGHNT, CDR2 YYREEE (reference sequence). With V trimmed by 3 bases and J by 7 bases, 10 bases remained unmatched. There are 15 residues in the CDR3. The CDR3 protein is CASSWDRDDGSGYTF. The CDR3 DNA reads TGTGCCAGCAGCTGGGACAGGGATGATGGGAGTGGCTACACCTTC.

The chain recombines TRBV10-2 with TRBJ1-1; D is possibly TRBD1 (5 bases). Trimming cost V 8 bases and J 1 base, with 14 bases left between them. Germline values: CDR1 WSHSY, CDR2 SAAADI. The CDR3 runs 14 residues. The CDR3, as DNA: TGCGCCAGCGGACATCAGGAGCCGAACACTGAAGCTTTCTTT. Translation gives CASGHQEPNTEAFF.

J is TRBJ1-1 and V is TRBV7-6; TRBD1 is a possible D gene (6 bases). Trimming took off 5 bases at V and 4 bases at J, with 14 bases between the two ends. The germline gives CDR1 SGHVS, CDR2 FNYEAQ. This CDR3 contains 14 residues. Here the CDR3 DNA reads TGTGCCAGCAGCCTCCCGGGGGGGGCCACTGAAGCTTTCTTT. Its translation is CASSLPGGATEAFF.

The rearrangement uses TRBV29-1 and TRBJ2-1; TRBD2 is a possible D gene (6 bases). CDR1 SQVTM and CDR2 ANQGSEA come from the germline V gene. Trimming removed 7 bases from V and 1 base from J, with 8 bases in between. The CDR3 is 12 amino acids. CDR3: CSGGTSYNEQFF. DNA for the CDR3: TGCAGCGGCGGGACTTCCTACAATGAGCAGTTCTTC.

The chain couples TRBV6-5 to TRBJ1-6; D not resolved. With 6 bases removed from V and 4 bases from J, the gap between germline ends came to 13 bases. Germline lookup yields CDR1 MNHEY and CDR2 SVGAGI. This CDR3 contains 15 residues. The CDR3: CASRKIQSYNSPLHF. DNA for the CDR3: TGTGCCAGCAGGAAAATACAGAGTTATAATTCACCCCTCCACTTT.

The rearrangement joins TRBV10-3 to TRBJ2-1, with D possibly being TRBD1 (5 bases). Trimming removed 4 bases from V and 6 bases from J, with 10 bases in between. Germline values: CDR1 ENHRY, CDR2 SYGVKD. The CDR3 runs to 13 residues. The CDR3: CAISGPTGNEQFF. DNA for the CDR3: TGTGCCATCAGTGGGCCAACAGGCAATGAGCAGTTCTTC.

This chain uses TRBV9 with TRBJ2-2; no definite D call. V shed 1 base and J shed 3 bases, with 13 bases lying between them. Per germline, CDR1 SGDLS and CDR2 YYNGEE. This CDR3 spans 16 amino acids. This CDR3 reads CASSVRSDSYTGELFF. The DNA for the CDR3 is TGTGCCAGCAGCGTACGATCCGACTCATACACCGGGGAGCTGTTTTTT. The entire variable domain, with the rest obtained from reference TRBV9 and TRBJ2-2, is as follows: DSGVTQTPKHLITATGQRVTLRCSPRSGDLSVYWYQQSLDQGLQFLIQYYNGEERAKGNILERFSAQQFPDLHSELNLSSLELGDSALYFCASSVRSDSYTGELFFGEGSRLTVL.

The chain recombines TRBV4-1 with TRBJ1-5; D is possibly TRBD1 (5 bases). Germline CDR1 MGHRA, CDR2 YSYEKL. The CDR3 loop spans 14 amino acids. V gave up 1 base and J gave up 6 bases, with 10 bases separating them. The CDR3: CASSQVGGGQPQHF. In DNA form, the CDR3 reads TGCGCCAGCAGCCAAGTTGGGGGGGGTCAGCCCCAGCATTTT.

The CDR3 sequence: CASSQGGGGRDGYTF. The CDR3 DNA sequence: TGTGCCAGCAGCCAAGGCGGGGGGGGCAGGGATGGCTACACCTTC. The chain joins TRBV4-2 to TRBJ1-2, with a possible D match to TRBD1 (6 bases). CDR3 length equals 15 residues. Germline V lookup: CDR1 LGHNA, CDR2 YNFKEQ. V was pared by 1 base and J by 6 bases, with 15 bases between.

The rearrangement uses TRBV10-3 and TRBJ1-4; 10 bases are a match to TRBD1. V lost 6 bases and J lost 3; bases outside the gene matches: 4. CDR1 is ENHRY, CDR2 SYGVKD, per germline. This CDR3 contains 15 residues. CDR3 nucleotide sequence: TGTGCCATCAGCCCGGGACAGGGGTCTAATGAAAAACTGTTTTTT. Encoded protein: CAISPGQGSNEKLFF.

The sample holds one count of this clone. The rearrangement uses TRBV14 and TRBJ1-5, with no clear D. The V gene's germline CDR1 is SGHDN and CDR2 FVKESK. The CDR3 extends over 15 amino acids. Trimming took off 0 bases at V and 0 bases at J, with 6 bases between the two ends. DNA of the CDR3: TGTGCCAGCAGCCAAGACGGAGGTAGCAATCAGCCCCAGCATTTT. This translates into CASSQDGGSNQPQHF.